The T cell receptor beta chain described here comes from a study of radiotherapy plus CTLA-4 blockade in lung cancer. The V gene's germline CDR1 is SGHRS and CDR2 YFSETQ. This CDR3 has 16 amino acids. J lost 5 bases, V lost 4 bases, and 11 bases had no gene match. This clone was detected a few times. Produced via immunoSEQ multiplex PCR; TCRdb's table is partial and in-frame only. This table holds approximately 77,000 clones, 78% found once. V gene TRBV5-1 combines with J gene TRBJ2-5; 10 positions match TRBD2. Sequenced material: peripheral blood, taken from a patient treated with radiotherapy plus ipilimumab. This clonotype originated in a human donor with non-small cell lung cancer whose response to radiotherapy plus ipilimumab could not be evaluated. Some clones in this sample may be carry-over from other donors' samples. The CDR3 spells CASSPSGGSSGETQYF. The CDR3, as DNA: TGCGCCAGCAGCCCTAGCGGGGGATCGTCAGGGGAGACCCAGTACTTC.